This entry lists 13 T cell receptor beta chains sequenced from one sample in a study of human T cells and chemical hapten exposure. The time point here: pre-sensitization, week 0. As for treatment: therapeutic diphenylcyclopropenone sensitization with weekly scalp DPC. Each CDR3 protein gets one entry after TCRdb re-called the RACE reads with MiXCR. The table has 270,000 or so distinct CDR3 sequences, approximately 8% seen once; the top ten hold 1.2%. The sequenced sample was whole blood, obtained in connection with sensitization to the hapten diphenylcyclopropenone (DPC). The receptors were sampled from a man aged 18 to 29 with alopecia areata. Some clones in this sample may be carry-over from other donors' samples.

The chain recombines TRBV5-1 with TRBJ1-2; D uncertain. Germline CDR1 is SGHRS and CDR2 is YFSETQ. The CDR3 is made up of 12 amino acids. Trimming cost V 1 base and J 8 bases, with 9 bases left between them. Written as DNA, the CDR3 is TGCGCCAGCAGCTTGAAGGGAGGAGGCTACACCTTC. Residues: CASSLKGGGYTF.

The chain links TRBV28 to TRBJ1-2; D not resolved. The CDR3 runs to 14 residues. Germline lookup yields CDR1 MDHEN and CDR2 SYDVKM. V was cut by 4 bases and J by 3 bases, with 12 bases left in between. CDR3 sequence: CASSSTHYYYGYTF. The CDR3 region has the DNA TGTGCCAGCAGTTCGACCCACTACTACTATGGCTACACCTTC.

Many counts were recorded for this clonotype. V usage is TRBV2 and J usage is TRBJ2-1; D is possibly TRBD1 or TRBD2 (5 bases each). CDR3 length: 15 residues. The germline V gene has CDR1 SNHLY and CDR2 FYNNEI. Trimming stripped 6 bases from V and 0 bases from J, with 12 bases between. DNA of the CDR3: TGTGCCAGCAGAATGGGGGAAAGCTCCTACAATGAGCAGTTCTTC. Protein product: CASRMGESSYNEQFF. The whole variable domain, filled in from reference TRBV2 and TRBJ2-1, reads EPEVTQTPSHQVTQMGQEVILRCVPISNHLYFYWYRQILGQKVEFLVSFYNNEISEKSEIFDDQFSVERPDGSNFTLKIRSTKLEDSAMYFCASRMGESSYNEQFFGPGTRLTVL.

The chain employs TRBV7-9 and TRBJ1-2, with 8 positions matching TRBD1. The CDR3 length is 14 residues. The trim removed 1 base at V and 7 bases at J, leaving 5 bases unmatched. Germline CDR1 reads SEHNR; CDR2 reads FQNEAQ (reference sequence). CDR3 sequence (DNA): TGTGCCAGCAGCTTAGTCCTTCAGGGGGCTGGCTACACCTTC. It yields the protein CASSLVLQGAGYTF.

The CDR3 region is CASSQGWAMRGYTF. In nucleotides, the CDR3 is TGTGCCAGCAGCCAAGGCTGGGCGATGAGAGGCTACACCTTC. The genes are TRBV14 and TRBJ1-2; no definite D call. V lost 1 base, J lost 8 bases, and 14 bases lay in between. The CDR3 is 14 amino acids. Germline V CDR1 and CDR2: SGHDN, FVKESK.

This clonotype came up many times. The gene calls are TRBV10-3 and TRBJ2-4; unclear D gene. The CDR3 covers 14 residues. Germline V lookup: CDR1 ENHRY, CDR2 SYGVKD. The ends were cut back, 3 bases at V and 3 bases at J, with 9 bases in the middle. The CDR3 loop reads CAISESKGKNIQYF. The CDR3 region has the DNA TGTGCCATCAGTGAATCGAAGGGCAAAAACATTCAGTACTTC.

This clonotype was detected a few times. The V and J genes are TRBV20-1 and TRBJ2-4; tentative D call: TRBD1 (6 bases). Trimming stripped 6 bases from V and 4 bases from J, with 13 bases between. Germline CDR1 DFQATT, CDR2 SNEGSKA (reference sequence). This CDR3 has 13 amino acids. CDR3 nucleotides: TGCAGTGCCCGACAGGTGGTTAAAAACATTCAGTACTTC. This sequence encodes CSARQVVKNIQYF.

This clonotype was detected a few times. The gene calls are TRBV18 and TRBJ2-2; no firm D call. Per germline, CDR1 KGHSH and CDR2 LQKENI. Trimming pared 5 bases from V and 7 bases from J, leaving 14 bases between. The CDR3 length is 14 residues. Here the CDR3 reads CASSTPVIGGELFF. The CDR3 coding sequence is TGTGCCAGCTCAACTCCTGTAATCGGCGGGGAGCTGTTTTTT.

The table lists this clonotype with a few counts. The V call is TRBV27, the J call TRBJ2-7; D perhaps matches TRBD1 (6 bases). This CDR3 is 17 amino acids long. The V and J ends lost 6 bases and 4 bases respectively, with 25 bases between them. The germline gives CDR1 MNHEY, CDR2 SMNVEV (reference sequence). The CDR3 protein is CASSYPADRPKFYEQYV. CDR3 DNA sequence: TGTGCCAGCAGCTATCCCGCGGACAGACCGAAATTTTACGAGCAGTACGTC.

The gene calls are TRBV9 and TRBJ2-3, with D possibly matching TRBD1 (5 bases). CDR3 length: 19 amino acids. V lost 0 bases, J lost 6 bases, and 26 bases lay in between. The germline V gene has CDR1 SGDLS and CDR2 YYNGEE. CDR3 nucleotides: TGTGCCAGCAGCGTAGTGGGTATGGGGCAAGGAACACAGGCGGATACGCAGTATTTT. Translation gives CASSVVGMGQGTQADTQYF.

The CDR3 nucleotides are TGCGCCAGCAGCTTTTCCGGGAGTTGGACAGATACGCAGTATTTT. Its protein is CASSFSGSWTDTQYF. The chain carries TRBV10-2 and TRBJ2-3, with TRBD2 as a possible D gene (6 bases). Germline V gives CDR1 WSHSY, CDR2 SAAADI. Trimming removed 6 bases at V and 3 bases at J, with 16 bases between. CDR3 length equals 15 residues.

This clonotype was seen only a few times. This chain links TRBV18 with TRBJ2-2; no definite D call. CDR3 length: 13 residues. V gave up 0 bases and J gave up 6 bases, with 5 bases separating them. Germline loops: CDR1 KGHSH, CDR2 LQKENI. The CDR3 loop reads CASSPPFAGELFF. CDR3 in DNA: TGTGCCAGCTCACCACCGTTCGCCGGGGAGCTGTTTTTT.

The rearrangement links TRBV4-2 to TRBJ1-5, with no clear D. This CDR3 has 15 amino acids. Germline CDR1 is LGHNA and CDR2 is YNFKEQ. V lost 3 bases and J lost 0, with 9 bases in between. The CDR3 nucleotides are TGTGCCAGCAGCCACGTGACGGCTAGCAATCAGCCCCAGCATTTT. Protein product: CASSHVTASNQPQHF.